The 21 T cell receptor beta chains listed next were all sequenced from one sample in a study of T cells in Graves' hyperthyroidism and ophthalmopathy. Regions amplified from RNA transcripts were the TCR beta CDR3 regions. TCR CDR3 regions were first amplified by RT-PCR with HTBI primers. TCRdb reprocessed the multiplex PCR reads with MiXCR, giving one entry per CDR3 protein. The sample includes about 700,000 distinct CDR3 sequences, about 45% of them seen just once. Sequenced input: peripheral blood or thyroid tissue (not recorded which). The receptors were sampled from an adult man with Graves' disease, either hyperthyroidism or ophthalmopathy (not recorded which).

On this clonotype: One base away lies a much larger clone, so this may be a sequencing read error. This chain joins TRBV7-9 and TRBJ1-2; D might be TRBD1 (5 bases). The V gene's germline CDR1 is SEHNR and CDR2 FQNEAQ (reference sequence). Trimming left V 1 base short and J 3 bases short, with 12 bases between. There are 15 residues in the CDR3. The CDR3 nucleotides are TGTGCCAGCAGCTTAGGACAGTTGGCTGACTATGGCTACACCTTC. Protein sequence: CASSLGQLADYGYTF.

The J gene is TRBJ2-5, the V gene TRBV30, with 7 bases matching TRBD2. Germline V CDR1 and CDR2: GTSNPN, SVGIG (reference sequence). The CDR3 is made up of 15 amino acids. With V trimmed by 1 base and J by 2 bases, 7 bases remained unmatched. The CDR3 nucleotides are TGTGCCTGGAGTGCGCGGGGACTACGACAAGAGACCCAGTACTTC. It yields the protein CAWSARGLRQETQYF. Looking up the rest from reference TRBV30 and TRBJ2-5 gives the full variable domain: SQTIHQWPATLVQPVGSPLSLECTVEGTSNPNLYWYRQAAGRGLQLLFYSVGIGQISSEVPQNLSASRPQDRQFILSSKKLLLSDSGFYLCAWSARGLRQETQYFGPGTRLLVL.

Concerning this clonotype: The conserved phenylalanine or tryptophan normally closing the CDR3 is absent here, so this likely arose from a read error. Because the CDR3's place on the DNA is in doubt, the DNA is left out and the CDR3 is given as listed by TCRdb. The chain carries TRBV2 and TRBJ1-4. From its first to its last residue, the CDR3 has 9 amino acids. Germline V lookup: CDR1 SNHLY, CDR2 FYNNEI. The chain's CDR3 is CASSEGGTD.

This chain connects TRBV7-8 to TRBJ2-7, with TRBD2 matching 8 bases. The CDR3 is made up of 14 amino acids. With V trimmed by 10 bases and J by 0 bases, 8 bases remained unmatched. Germline loops: CDR1 SGHVS, CDR2 FQNEAQ. The chain's CDR3 is CAIQTSALSYEQYF. The CDR3 DNA reads as TGTGCCATACAGACTAGCGCGCTCTCCTACGAGCAGTACTTC.

This rearrangement joins TRBV20-1 to TRBJ1-6; D gene uncertain. Between the trimmed V and J ends, which lost 0 bases and 7 bases, there was a span of 16 bases. Germline CDR1 DFQATT, CDR2 SNEGSKA (reference sequence). The CDR3 covers 16 residues. Written as DNA, the CDR3 is TGCAGTGCTAGAGAGAGTCCCGGGTTTCCAAATTCACCCCTCCACTTT. Protein sequence: CSARESPGFPNSPLHF.

At least ten counts were recorded for this clonotype. The rearrangement uses TRBV20-1 and TRBJ1-2; 7 positions match TRBD1. Looked up from germline, CDR1 is DFQATT and CDR2 is SNEGSKA (reference sequence). This CDR3 has 12 residues. V lost 1 base to trimming and J lost 8 bases; unmatched junction nucleotides: 4. The CDR3 DNA follows: TGCAGTGCTAGAGGACAGGGAAGGGGCTACACCTTC. This encodes CSARGQGRGYTF.

This clonotype was found a few times. The J gene is TRBJ2-5, the V gene TRBV10-2, with 11 bases matching TRBD1. Germline V gene lookup returns CDR1 WSHSY and CDR2 SAAADI. The CDR3 consists of 15 residues. V shed 7 bases and J 2 bases; nucleotides not matched to a gene: 6. CDR3 residues: CASTRTGGYQETQYF. DNA for the CDR3: TGCGCCAGCACTAGGACAGGGGGCTATCAAGAGACCCAGTACTTC.

The CDR3 nucleotides read TGCAGTGCTTCTAAGGGACTAGCGGGAGGGACAGATACGCAGTATTTT. Its protein product is CSASKGLAGGTDTQYF. V and J are TRBV29-1 and TRBJ2-3; 16 bases agree with TRBD2. CDR1 and CDR2 from the germline V gene are SQVTM and ANQGSEA. This CDR3 spans 16 amino acids.

This clonotype was counted between two and nine times. The V call is TRBV6-5, the J call TRBJ2-7; D may be TRBD1 (6 bases). The length of the CDR3 is 15 residues. Germline lookup yields CDR1 MNHEY and CDR2 SVGAGI. Deletions cut 6 bases from V and 1 base from J, with 16 bases between. The chain's CDR3 is CASSPQGPGSYEQYF. Here the CDR3 DNA reads TGTGCCAGCAGCCCACAGGGTCCTGGGTCCTACGAGCAGTACTTC.

The chain uses TRBV19 and TRBJ1-5; TRBD1 is a possible D gene (5 bases). Germline CDR1 is LNHDA and CDR2 is SQIVND (reference sequence). V lost 3 bases and J 11 bases, leaving 14 bases between the germline ends. The CDR3 consists of 13 residues. CDR3 nucleotide sequence: TGTGCCAGTAGTATGGCCAGGGTGTCGACCCAGCATTTT. Residues: CASSMARVSTQHF. The entire variable domain, with the rest obtained from reference TRBV19 and TRBJ1-5, is as follows: DGGITQSPKYLFRKEGQNVTLSCEQNLNHDAMYWYRQDPGQGLRLIYYSQIVNDFQKGDIAEGYSVSREKKESFPLTVTSAQKNPTAFYLCASSMARVSTQHFGDGTRLSIL.

The sample holds many counts of this clonotype. This sequence joins TRBV7-9 and TRBJ2-7; 8 bases match TRBD1. The CDR3 contains 14 residues. Germline V gene sequence: CDR1 SEHNR, CDR2 FQNEAQ (reference sequence). V lost 3 bases, J lost 6 bases, and 7 bases stayed unmatched. DNA for the CDR3: TGTGCCAGCAGCTTGTTCGCAGGGGGCCGCGAGCAGTACTTC. Encoded protein: CASSLFAGGREQYF. Based on the CDR3 plus reference TRBV7-9 and TRBJ2-7, the full variable domain is DTGVSQNPRHKITKRGQNVTFRCDPISEHNRLYWYRQTLGQGPEFLTYFQNEAQLEKSRLLSDRFSAERPKGSFSTLEIQRTEQGDSAMYLCASSLFAGGREQYFGPGTRLTVT.

This clonotype was counted many times. The chain combines TRBV29-1 with TRBJ1-6, with a tentative D call TRBD1 (5 bases). Germline V lookup: CDR1 SQVTM, CDR2 ANQGSEA. There are 13 residues in the CDR3. Trimming took 5 bases from V and 7 from J, leaving 12 bases between them. The DNA for the CDR3 is TGCAGCGTTTCGGACAAGTTAAATTCACCCCTCCACTTT. Residues: CSVSDKLNSPLHF.

The rearrangement links TRBV12-3 or TRBV12-4 to TRBJ1-5; no firm D call. Trimming took off 3 bases at V and 6 bases at J, with 9 bases between the two ends. This CDR3 is 13 amino acids long. The CDR3 protein is CASSLRQPQPQHF. The CDR3 coding sequence is TGTGCCAGCAGTTTGAGGCAGCCTCAGCCCCAGCATTTT.

The J gene is TRBJ1-1, the V gene TRBV12-3 or TRBV12-4, with a possible D match to TRBD1 (5 bases). This CDR3 is 15 amino acids long. V lost 8 bases and J lost 6, with 22 bases in between. CDR3 DNA: TGTGCCAGCTGCCCCACCGGGACCTGTAGTCCTGAAGCTTTCTTT. Its translation is CASCPTGTCSPEAFF.

The chain carries TRBV20-1 and TRBJ1-3, with unresolved D. V dropped 5 bases and J dropped 4 bases, with 15 bases sitting between them. The length of the CDR3 is 14 residues. Germline V gene sequence: CDR1 DFQATT, CDR2 SNEGSKA (reference sequence). CDR3 region: CSAATGFSGNTIYF. The CDR3 DNA reads TGCAGTGCTGCCACGGGCTTCTCCGGAAACACCATATATTTT.

The rearrangement joins TRBV7-9 to TRBJ1-3, with D hard to call. The CDR3 sequence is 13 residues long. In germline, CDR1 is SEHNR, CDR2 FQNEAQ (reference sequence). Trimming pared 4 bases from V and 3 bases from J, leaving 7 bases between. CDR3 coding DNA: TGTGCCAGCAGCTCCGACGGTGGAAACACCATATATTTT. It encodes CASSSDGGNTIYF.

This clonotype showed up just a few times. The genes are TRBV7-9 and TRBJ2-7; the D gene is possibly TRBD2 (5 bases). The germline V gene has CDR1 SEHNR and CDR2 FQNEAQ (reference sequence). The CDR3 contains 12 residues. Trimming took off 6 bases at V and 3 bases at J, with 9 bases between the two ends. The CDR3 DNA reads as TGTGCCAGCAGTGGACGGGACTACGAGCAGTACTTC. Protein sequence: CASSGRDYEQYF. The whole variable domain, filled in from reference TRBV7-9 and TRBJ2-7, reads DTGVSQNPRHKITKRGQNVTFRCDPISEHNRLYWYRQTLGQGPEFLTYFQNEAQLEKSRLLSDRFSAERPKGSFSTLEIQRTEQGDSAMYLCASSGRDYEQYFGPGTRLTVT.

This clonotype was observed a single time. The junction differs from germline at one of its ends, possibly a read error. This chain links TRBV20-1 with TRBJ2-3; 9 nucleotides line up with TRBD2. The CDR3 contains 15 residues. CDR1 DFQATT and CDR2 SNEGSKA come from the germline V gene (reference sequence). CDR3 region: CSAREGGGAVDTQYF. The DNA of the CDR3 is TGCAGTGCTCGAGAGGGCGGGGGGGCGGTAGATACGCAGTATTTT.

The rearrangement uses TRBV19 and TRBJ1-5; the D is unclear. V shed 11 bases and J shed 10 bases, with 24 bases lying between them. Germline CDR1 is LNHDA and CDR2 is SQIVND (reference sequence). The CDR3 runs to 14 residues. The CDR3 reads CASDPGRFGQPQHF. CDR3 DNA: TGTGCCTCGGACCCAGGACGTTTTGGTCAACCCCAGCATTTT.

The chain joins TRBV6-1 to TRBJ1-5, with D possibly being TRBD1 (5 bases). Trimming stripped 5 bases from V and 0 bases from J, with 26 bases between. This CDR3 spans 20 amino acids. Germline CDR1 reads MNHNS; CDR2 reads SASEGT. The CDR3 DNA reads as TGTGCCAGCAGTTACCTACTGGGGCGGGCTACGGCTCTTAGCAATCAGCCCCAGCATTTT. Translated: CASSYLLGRATALSNQPQHF.

The chain recombines TRBV2 with TRBJ1-5; D is unresolved. Germline-derived CDR1 and CDR2 are SNHLY and FYNNEI. The V and J ends lost 3 bases and 5 bases respectively, with 8 bases between them. This CDR3 spans 13 amino acids. CDR3 coding DNA: TGTGCCAGCAGTGATCAGACCTATCAGCCCCAGCATTTT. It codes for CASSDQTYQPQHF.